The clone carrying this TCR beta chain was recorded only once. The CDR3 has 14 amino acids. Trimming pared 5 bases from V and 3 bases from J, leaving 13 bases between. The V gene's germline CDR1 is KGHDR and CDR2 SFDVKD. Original processing notes: Amplification of reference gene primers provided the estimated nucleated cell counts. Produced via immunoSEQ multiplex PCR; TCRdb's table is partial and in-frame only. The DNA was the basis for D and trimming; V, J and clone size are from that table. The table records about 190,000 clones, 65% to 80% of them present only once. This entry comes from a study of blood T cell repertoires in COVID-19. Looking at the study overall: COVID-19 samples, acute and convalescent, were from the United States, Italy and Spain.

The chain joins TRBV24-1 to TRBJ2-7, with a weak D call TRBD2 (6 bases). This clonotype originated in a woman between 45 and 65 years old with acute or convalescent COVID-19. Sequenced input: peripheral blood. CDR3 residues: CATSVGAGSYEQYF. For the CDR3, the DNA is TGTGCCACCAGTGTCGGGGCGGGGAGCTACGAGCAGTACTTC.